A single sample gave rise to the 18 T cell receptor beta chains below, sequenced in a study of shared clonotypes between healthy human individuals. Generated by immunoSEQ multiplex PCR, the TCRdb table keeps only in-frame clones and is missing some. The sample lists millions of clones, 80% to 95% occurring once. Sequencing was carried out using naive CD4+ T cells from PBMCs. Subset specified: CD45RA+ positively selected. The receptor set was obtained from a man aged 18 to 30 in good health. Some clones in this sample may be carry-over from other donors' samples.

The chain joins TRBV4-1 to TRBJ1-2; 9 nucleotides align to TRBD1. The CDR3 sequence is 15 residues long. The germline CDR1 and CDR2 sequences are MGHRA and YSYEKL. V was clipped by 3 bases and J by 3 bases; unmatched bases: 5. Written as DNA, the CDR3 is TGCGCCAGCAGCCACATGGACAGGGGCGACTATGGCTACACCTTC. Encoded protein: CASSHMDRGDYGYTF.

The V gene is TRBV5-6, the J gene TRBJ2-3, with a possible D match to TRBD2 (6 bases). CDR1 is SGHDT and CDR2 is YYEEEE in the germline V gene. V lost 2 bases and J 2 bases, leaving 12 bases between the germline ends. CDR3 size: 15 residues. The CDR3 region has the DNA TGTGCCAGCAGCTTTTTAGGGCGGGACACAGATACGCAGTATTTT. Translated: CASSFLGRDTDTQYF.

The chain carries TRBV7-2 and TRBJ1-1; D unresolved. This CDR3 comprises 13 residues. The V gene lost 3 bases and the J gene lost 3 bases, with 8 bases spanning the gap. Germline assignment: CDR1 SGHTA and CDR2 FQGNSA. CDR3 nucleotides: TGTGCCAGCAGCTTTTTGAGGGACACTGAAGCTTTCTTT. Translation gives CASSFLRDTEAFF.

The genes are TRBV5-6 and TRBJ2-5; D is perhaps TRBD2 (5 bases). With 6 bases removed from V and 5 bases from J, the gap between germline ends came to 17 bases. The CDR3 covers 14 residues. Germline CDR1 and CDR2: SGHDT and YYEEEE. CDR3 bases: TGTGCCAGCACCGTCCGAGGCCCGGGGGAGACCCAGTACTTC. This translates into CASTVRGPGETQYF.

The rearrangement uses TRBV6-1 and TRBJ1-2; no clear D gene. V lost 6 bases and J 5 bases, leaving 7 bases between the germline ends. The germline CDR1 and CDR2 sequences are MNHNS and SASEGT. The CDR3 covers 11 residues. The CDR3: CASRALYGYTF. The CDR3 nucleotides read TGTGCCAGCAGGGCCCTTTATGGCTACACCTTC.

V usage is TRBV6-1 and J usage is TRBJ1-2; 7 bases align to TRBD1. V lost 5 bases and J lost 10; bases outside the gene matches: 16. The length of the CDR3 is 15 residues. Germline V gives CDR1 MNHNS, CDR2 SASEGT. The CDR3 spells CASSTERDSHSSYTF. The CDR3 coding sequence is TGTGCCAGCAGTACTGAACGGGACAGTCACTCCTCCTACACCTTC.

V is TRBV18 and J is TRBJ2-3, with D maybe TRBD1 (6 bases). V lost 3 bases to trimming and J lost 6 bases, with 13 bases between them. Germline V gene data show CDR1 as KGHSH and CDR2 as LQKENI. The CDR3 contains 14 residues. CDR3 amino acids: CASSPNRAGDTQYF. In DNA form, the CDR3 reads TGTGCCAGCTCACCGAACAGGGCAGGGGATACGCAGTATTTT. The full variable domain, with the rest looked up from reference TRBV18 and TRBJ2-3, is NAGVMQNPRHLVRRRGQEARLRCSPMKGHSHVYWYRQLPEEGLKFMVYLQKENIIDESGMPKERFSAEFPKEGPSILRIQQVVRGDSAAYFCASSPNRAGDTQYFGPGTRLTVL.

This rearrangement joins TRBV28 to TRBJ2-7, with D perhaps matching TRBD2 (5 bases). Trimming left V 5 bases short and J 1 base short, with 15 bases between. The CDR3 is made up of 15 amino acids. Germline CDR1 reads MDHEN; CDR2 reads SYDVKM. The CDR3 loop is CASSPPGVWSYEQYF. The DNA of the CDR3 is TGTGCCAGCAGTCCTCCCGGGGTTTGGTCCTACGAGCAGTACTTC.

The chain recombines TRBV27 with TRBJ2-7; D might be TRBD1 (5 bases). V lost 3 bases and J lost 6, with 15 bases in between. In germline, CDR1 is MNHEY, CDR2 SMNVEV (reference sequence). This CDR3 is built from 14 residues. CDR3 in amino acids: CASSFRQGFGEQYF. CDR3 bases: TGTGCCAGCAGTTTTCGTCAGGGATTCGGCGAGCAGTACTTC.

In the case of this clone: Other DNA sequences in the sample encode the same CDR3. The chain is built from TRBV10-3 and TRBJ2-7; 10 nucleotides agree with TRBD1. The CDR3 runs 13 residues. Trimming cost V 5 bases and J 5 bases; bases outside gene matches: 3. Looked up from germline, CDR1 is ENHRY and CDR2 is SYGVKD. CDR3 DNA sequence: TGTGCCATCAGTAGGGACAGGGGCAACGAGCAGTACTTC. The encoded protein is CAISRDRGNEQYF.

This clone is a singleton in its sample. This chain links TRBV5-1 with TRBJ2-4, with 7 bases lining up with TRBD2. V lost 3 bases to trimming and J lost 11 bases; unmatched junction nucleotides: 14. The CDR3 is 15 amino acids. Germline V gene data show CDR1 as SGHRS and CDR2 as YFSETQ. The CDR3 DNA reads TGCGCCAGCAGCTGGGGAACTAGCGCCCAAGGCGTTCAGTACTTC. Translated: CASSWGTSAQGVQYF.

The chain has TRBV7-6 and TRBJ2-1; D not certain. CDR3 length: 14 residues. Trimming cost V 1 base and J 4 bases, with 8 bases left between them. Germline values: CDR1 SGHVS, CDR2 FNYEAQ. The CDR3 region is CASSLGWAYNEQFF. The DNA of the CDR3 is TGTGCCAGCAGCTTAGGTTGGGCTTACAATGAGCAGTTCTTC.

The chain joins TRBV13 to TRBJ1-1; no reliable D call. Trimming pared 3 bases from V and 0 bases from J, leaving 11 bases between. Germline lookup yields CDR1 PRHDT and CDR2 FYEKMQ (reference sequence). The CDR3 covers 15 residues. CDR3 protein: CASSFEATMNTEAFF. The CDR3, as DNA: TGTGCCAGCAGCTTTGAGGCAACCATGAACACTGAAGCTTTCTTT.

About this clone: The DNA is omitted, as the CDR3 cannot be located on it reliably, and the CDR3 follows TCRdb's listing. The chain couples TRBV21-1 to TRBJ2-6; the D call of TRBD2 is as the table states it, not checked on the DNA. TRBV21-1 is flagged as a pseudogene. The CDR3 totals 19 residues, both ends included. CDR3 residues: CASSKEIRDFGSGANVLTF.

This chain uses TRBV5-4 with TRBJ2-7; TRBD2 matches at 13 bases. With V trimmed by 4 bases and J by 5 bases, 6 bases remained unmatched. This CDR3 is built from 15 residues. From germline, CDR1 is SGHNT and CDR2 YYREEE (reference sequence). DNA for the CDR3: TGTGCCAGCAGCCCCGGGACTAGCGGGAATCACGAGCAGTACTTC. The encoded protein is CASSPGTSGNHEQYF.

V and J are TRBV6-1 and TRBJ2-5; D gene uncertain. Germline assignment: CDR1 MNHNS and CDR2 SASEGT. V lost 8 bases, J lost 1 base, and 14 bases lay in between. This CDR3 has 14 residues. The CDR3 region has the DNA TGTGCCAGCGTGCAGCGACGGACCCAAGAGACCCAGTACTTC. It is translated as CASVQRRTQETQYF.

This clone is a singleton in its sample. The rearrangement joins TRBV29-1 to TRBJ1-2, with no clear D. Trimming removed 4 bases at V and 7 bases at J, with 10 bases between. The CDR3 totals 11 residues. Per the germline V gene, CDR1 is SQVTM and CDR2 is ANQGSEA. CDR3 bases: TGCAGCGTTGGTGAGATGGCTGGCTACACCTTC. Its translation: CSVGEMAGYTF.

In DNA form, the CDR3 reads TGTGCCAGCAGTTCCCAAAGGGCGGGTGGTCAGCCCCAGCATTTT. Amino acid sequence: CASSSQRAGGQPQHF. This chain connects TRBV27 to TRBJ1-5; D uncertain. V shed 4 bases and J shed 6 bases, with 16 bases lying between them. Germline assignment: CDR1 MNHEY and CDR2 SMNVEV (reference sequence). The CDR3 runs to 15 residues.